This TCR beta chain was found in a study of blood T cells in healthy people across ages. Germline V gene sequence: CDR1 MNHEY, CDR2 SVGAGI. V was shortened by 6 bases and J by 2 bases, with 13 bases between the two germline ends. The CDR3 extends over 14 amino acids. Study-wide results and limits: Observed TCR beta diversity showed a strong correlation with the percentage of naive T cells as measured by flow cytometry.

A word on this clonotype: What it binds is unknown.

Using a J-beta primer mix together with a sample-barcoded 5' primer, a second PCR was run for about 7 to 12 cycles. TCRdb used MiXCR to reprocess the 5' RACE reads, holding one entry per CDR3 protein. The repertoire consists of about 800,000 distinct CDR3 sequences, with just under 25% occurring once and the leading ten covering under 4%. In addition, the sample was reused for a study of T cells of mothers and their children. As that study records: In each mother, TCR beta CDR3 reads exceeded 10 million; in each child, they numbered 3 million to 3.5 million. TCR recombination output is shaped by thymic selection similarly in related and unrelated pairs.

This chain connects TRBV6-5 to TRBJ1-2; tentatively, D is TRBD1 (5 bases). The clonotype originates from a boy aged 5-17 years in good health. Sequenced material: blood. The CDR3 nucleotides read TGTGCCAGCAGCCGACTGGGGCAAAACTATGGCTACACCTTC. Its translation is CASSRLGQNYGYTF.